This is a list of T cell receptor beta chains from one sample in a study of Ad26.COV2.S vaccination and SARS-CoV-2 variants. Measured with immunoSEQ multiplex PCR; TCRdb has only the in-frame clones, and not every one. The table includes hundreds of thousands of clones, roughly 89% detected once. Source: peripheral blood, taken in a trial of Ad26.COV2.S vaccine versus placebo. The receptors here all came from a person aged 18-65 years who received the Ad26.COV2.S COVID-19 vaccine or a placebo. CDR3s include the opening cysteine and the closing phenylalanine or tryptophan.

V gene: TRBV9
J gene: TRBJ1-1
CDR3 protein: CASSATMNTEAFF

V gene: TRBV3-1/TRBV3-2
J gene: TRBJ2-5
CDR3 protein: CASSTGSGLGYQETQYF

V gene: TRBV7-3
J gene: TRBJ2-3
CDR3 protein: CASSHLAGGRDTQYF

V gene: TRBV20-1
J gene: TRBJ2-7
CDR3 protein: CSASFGSSYEQYF

V gene: TRBV30
J gene: TRBJ2-5
CDR3 protein: CAWSVVQETQYF

V gene: TRBV11-2
J gene: TRBJ2-5
CDR3 protein: CASSYSRGAGVQETQYF

V gene: TRBV3-1/TRBV3-2
J gene: TRBJ2-6
CDR3 protein: CASSQVDPWASGANVLTF

V gene: TRBV11-3
J gene: TRBJ2-5
CDR3 protein: CASSLDAGSSQAQYF

V gene: TRBV6-2/TRBV6-3
J gene: TRBJ1-5
CDR3 protein: CASSYSEGHKKGQPQHF

V gene: TRBV7-2
J gene: TRBJ1-1
CDR3 protein: CASSFFGFGGNTEAFF

V gene: TRBV11-2
J gene: TRBJ1-1
CDR3 protein: CASSLYQGLVAFF

V gene: TRBV11-3
J gene: TRBJ1-1
CDR3 protein: CASRWDGNTEAFF

V gene: TRBV11-3
J gene: TRBJ2-3
CDR3 protein: CASRVSSTDTQYF

V gene: TRBV6-5
J gene: TRBJ2-5
CDR3 protein: CASSYSGETQYF

V gene: TRBV4-1
J gene: TRBJ2-1
CDR3 protein: CASSPRDGTGGIYNEQFF

V gene: TRBV28
J gene: TRBJ1-2
CDR3 protein: CASSPDRGGGYTF

V gene: TRBV11-2
J gene: TRBJ1-4
CDR3 protein: CASSSLTGNNEKLFF

V gene: TRBV18
J gene: TRBJ2-1
CDR3 protein: CASSLWTSGSFEQFF

V gene: TRBV6-5
J gene: TRBJ1-1
CDR3 protein: CASSYAETDTEAFF

V gene: TRBV6-5
J gene: TRBJ2-1
CDR3 protein: CASSYSNPAGGEEQFF

V gene: TRBV7-8
J gene: TRBJ2-1
CDR3 protein: CASSTTSGRPNNEQFF

V gene: TRBV29-1
J gene: TRBJ1-2
CDR3 protein: CSVELQGYGYTF

V gene: TRBV3-1/TRBV3-2
J gene: TRBJ1-2
CDR3 protein: CASTSLGVGTGGDGYTF

V gene: TRBV28
J gene: TRBJ1-1
CDR3 protein: CASRQEMNTEAFF

V gene: TRBV9
J gene: TRBJ2-1
CDR3 protein: CASSPPRGDGNEQFF

V gene: TRBV4-2
J gene: TRBJ2-5
CDR3 protein: CASSQAGLAGEETQYF

V gene: TRBV24-1
J gene: TRBJ2-7
CDR3 protein: CATATAREPYEQYF

V gene: TRBV5-8
J gene: TRBJ1-1
CDR3 protein: CASSLGSWGRTEAFF

V gene: TRBV4-2
J gene: TRBJ1-5
CDR3 protein: CASSQELGQAGEPQHF

V gene: TRBV5-6
J gene: TRBJ2-2
CDR3 protein: CASSPDRSLQNTGELFF

V gene: TRBV27
J gene: TRBJ2-5
CDR3 protein: CASRYRLAGGPGETQYF

V gene: TRBV5-1
J gene: TRBJ2-6
CDR3 protein: CASSTNRGTSLSGANVLTF

V gene: TRBV6-6
J gene: TRBJ1-1
CDR3 protein: CASSYLAREGGTEAFF

V gene: TRBV7-9
J gene: TRBJ1-1
CDR3 protein: CASSLVDRGRGAFF

V gene: TRBV28
J gene: TRBJ1-2
CDR3 protein: CASSSPMGNYGYTF

V gene: TRBV29-1
J gene: TRBJ1-1
CDR3 protein: CSADRGPASTEAFF

V gene: TRBV30
J gene: TRBJ2-1
CDR3 protein: CAWSVLAYNEQFF

V gene: TRBV24-1
J gene: TRBJ1-5
CDR3 protein: CATAADSNQPQHF

V gene: TRBV11-3
J gene: TRBJ1-1
CDR3 protein: CASSLGENTEAFF

V gene: TRBV6-5
J gene: TRBJ2-7
CDR3 protein: CASSYSVRDSYEQYF

V gene: TRBV20-1
J gene: TRBJ1-5
CDR3 protein: CSASSLGERQGAQPQHF

V gene: TRBV7-9
J gene: TRBJ2-1
CDR3 protein: CASSPTGDAYNEQFF

V gene: TRBV19
J gene: TRBJ1-2
CDR3 protein: CASAGTGPSNYGYTF

V gene: TRBV5-5
J gene: TRBJ1-5
CDR3 protein: CASGLGVWGDQPQHF

V gene: TRBV6-4
J gene: TRBJ1-2
CDR3 protein: CASSGPSGDGYTF

V gene: TRBV14
J gene: TRBJ1-1
CDR3 protein: CASSQYLPANRKAFF

V gene: TRBV3-1/TRBV3-2
J gene: TRBJ1-4
CDR3 protein: CASSQMYRNEKLFF

V gene: TRBV27
J gene: TRBJ2-2
CDR3 protein: CASSLQGGTGELFF

V gene: TRBV14
J gene: TRBJ1-1
CDR3 protein: CASGGLNTEAFF

V gene: TRBV4-3
J gene: TRBJ2-5
CDR3 protein: CASSQEIHDSEGPGEETQYF

V gene: TRBV3-1/TRBV3-2
J gene: TRBJ1-5
CDR3 protein: CASSRRRDNQPQHF

V gene: TRBV5-5
J gene: TRBJ2-2
CDR3 protein: CASSPKTSINTGELFF

V gene: TRBV2
J gene: TRBJ2-1
CDR3 protein: CASSGDHNEQFF

V gene: TRBV5-1
J gene: TRBJ1-4
CDR3 protein: CASSVDPRQGAEKLFF

V gene: TRBV6-2/TRBV6-3
J gene: TRBJ1-2
CDR3 protein: CASSPETGSYYGGYTF